Sequencing of this TCR beta chain was carried out in a study of blood T cell repertoires in COVID-19. The table came from immunoSEQ multiplex PCR; TCRdb's copy has only in-frame clones and leaves some out. The sample shows some 120,000 clones, approximately 80% of them seen only once. The source material was peripheral blood. This sequence originates from a man in his 70s with acute or convalescent COVID-19.

DNA of the CDR3: TGTGCCTGGAGGGGGGGACTAGCGGGAGTCTACGAGCAGTACTTC. It yields the protein CAWRGGLAGVYEQYF. The V and J genes are TRBV30 and TRBJ2-7, with 14 positions matching TRBD2. The ends lost 3 bases at V and 3 bases at J; junction bases unmatched: 4. Germline V gene sequence: CDR1 GTSNPN, CDR2 SVGIG (reference sequence). The CDR3 has 15 amino acids.